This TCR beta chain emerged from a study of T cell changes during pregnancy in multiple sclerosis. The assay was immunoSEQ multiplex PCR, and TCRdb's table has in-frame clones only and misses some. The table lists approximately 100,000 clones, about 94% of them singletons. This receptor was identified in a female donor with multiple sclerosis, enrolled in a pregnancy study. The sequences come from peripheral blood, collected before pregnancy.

This CDR3 reads CASRDSILYGYTF. The CDR3 DNA reads as TGTGCCAGCAGGGACTCGATTCTCTATGGCTACACCTTC. V gene TRBV6-1 combines with J gene TRBJ1-2; D ambiguous. Germline V gene data show CDR1 as MNHNS and CDR2 as SASEGT. The CDR3 is 13 amino acids. Deletions cut 6 bases from V and 4 bases from J, with 12 bases between.